The 5 T cell receptor beta chains below come from one sample, sequenced in a study of shared clonotypes between healthy human individuals. Clones were sequenced by immunoSEQ multiplex PCR, and TCRdb holds only the in-frame ones, with some missing. The repertoire includes about 960,000 clones, about 80% of them detected once, and nearly 1.5% sits in the top ten. What was sequenced was memory CD4+ T cells sorted from blood. Subset given: CD45RA-negative fraction. These receptor sequences come from a man between 18 and 29 years old in good health.

The V and J genes are TRBV7-2 and TRBJ2-3; a weak D match, TRBD2 (6 bases). The CDR3 is made up of 12 amino acids. CDR1 is SGHTA and CDR2 is FQGNSA in the germline V gene. Trimming left V 5 bases short and J 8 bases short, with 11 bases between. CDR3 residues: CASSPSSGTQYF. CDR3 nucleotides: TGTGCCAGCAGCCCCAGTAGCGGTACGCAGTATTTT. The complete variable domain, with remaining parts taken from reference TRBV7-2 and TRBJ2-3, reads GAGVSQSPSNKVTEKGKDVELRCDPISGHTALYWYRQSLGQGLEFLIYFQGNSAPDKSGLPSDRFSAERTGGSVSTLTIQRTQQEDSAVYLCASSPSSGTQYFGPGTRLTVL.

V usage is TRBV12-5 and J usage is TRBJ1-1; D is unclear. The V end lost 7 bases, the J end lost 5 bases, and 11 bases lay between the germline ends. Germline assignment: CDR1 LGHNT and CDR2 FRNRAP. This CDR3 has 12 residues. CDR3 residues: CASALDFTEAFF. In nucleotides, the CDR3 is TGTGCTAGTGCCCTAGATTTTACTGAAGCTTTCTTT.

Of note for this clone: Other DNA sequences in this specimen translate into the identical CDR3. The CDR3 spells CASSPGQGSGANVLTF. The CDR3 DNA reads TGCGCCAGCAGCCCGGGACAGGGGAGTGGGGCCAACGTCCTGACTTTC. The V and J genes are TRBV5-1 and TRBJ2-6; TRBD1 aligns across 10 bases. This CDR3 has 16 amino acids. V shed 4 bases and J 3 bases; nucleotides not matched to a gene: 4. Germline-derived CDR1 and CDR2 are SGHRS and YFSETQ.

As concerns this clone: Within the sample, other DNA sequences also encode this same CDR3. The chain uses TRBV27 and TRBJ2-7; D is perhaps TRBD1 or TRBD2 (6 bases each). From germline, CDR1 is MNHEY and CDR2 SMNVEV (reference sequence). Trimming took 5 bases from V and 7 from J, leaving 12 bases between them. The CDR3 runs 12 residues. For the CDR3, the DNA is TGTGCCAGCAGTACGGGGGCGGGGGAGCAGTACTTC. Protein sequence: CASSTGAGEQYF.

The gene calls are TRBV4-1 and TRBJ1-1; no clear D. V dropped 3 bases and J dropped 0 bases, with 11 bases sitting between them. This CDR3 spans 15 amino acids. The germline V gene encodes CDR1 MGHRA and CDR2 YSYEKL. Written as DNA, the CDR3 is TGCGCCAGCAGCCACGAACAGACCGTGAACACTGAAGCTTTCTTT. Its translation: CASSHEQTVNTEAFF.